Below, one T cell receptor beta chain is given with its context. This clone was seen a few times. No antigen is known for it. There are no base qualities to consult, and no much larger clone falls within one base. One collaborating source in Seattle enrolled patients during active infection and followed them longitudinally through the course of disease. The collaborating institutions used their own protocols to collect whole blood in K2EDTA tubes. For TCRbeta analysis, collaborators shipped samples in one of three forms: frozen whole blood, isolated PBMCs, or DNA extracted from either of those sample types. This specimen comes from a study of blood T cell repertoires in COVID-19 (dated by TCRdb to 2019 to 2021). With regard to the full study: The collaborator samples originated in the United States, Italy and Spain and spanned the acute and convalescent phases of COVID-19. The prospective study material was composed of cDNA or gDNA derived from T cells, B-cell-depleted T cells, or PBMCs. Deeply sampled blood TCRbeta repertoires from subjects exposed to, actively infected with, or recovered from COVID-19 were included in the dataset. The repertoires were made available in a free public database intended to serve as a resource for research on the immune response to SARS-CoV-2. The samples were drawn from the first 160 participants of the ongoing ImmuneRACE study and from 950 to 1,500 subjects provided by 6 global collaborators. The sample metadata nearly always contained a de-identified subject ID, COVID-19 status, age in years and sex. Where available, HLA class I and class II types were obtained from metadata supplied by the sample provider rather than from assay-based typing.

The paper's findings and limits, for the study overall: The amount of clinical and demographic metadata varied by source and participant and was provided uncurated.

TCRbeta CDR3 regions were amplified from genomic DNA by means of the immunoSEQ Assay, a bias-controlled multiplex PCR. The authors' analysis ran thus. Nucleated cell counts per sample were estimated from amplification of reference gene primers within the assay. To quantify the absolute abundance of each unique TCRbeta CDR3 rearrangement, sequence reads were collapsed and filtered. Productive Simpson clonality was computed per sample as the square root of Simpson's diversity index over productive rearrangements. The immuneACCESS repertoire file appears here via TCRdb, limited to in-frame rearrangements. These files lack a portion of the clones; in checked studies, under half of the deficit traces to unresolved V genes, and the cause of the others is not known. From that table come the V and J calls and clone size; the DNA was used to work out D and trimming. In all, the sample holds approximately 210,000 clones, and around 84% of those were seen once. The ten largest clones represent roughly 10% of the sample.

The junction shows trimming of 0 bases on V and 0 bases on J, and the gene matches do not reach 6 bases of it. Taken from the germline V gene, the CDR1 and CDR2 loops are MNHEY and SVGEGT. Inclusive of the bounding cysteine and phenylalanine, the CDR3 is 18 residues long. Only the CDR3 portion is preserved as DNA: 54 bases, with reading frame beginning at the first base. This receptor chain uses TRBV6-2 or TRBV6-3 and TRBJ2-3, with 10 bases matching TRBD1. Specimen: peripheral blood. This receptor was obtained from a woman aged 80 or over with COVID-19, enrolled during active disease. The nucleotides are TGTGCCAGCAGTTACTCGGGACAGGGGTTGTCTAGCACAGATACGCAGTATTTT. This encodes CASSYSGQGLSSTDTQYF.